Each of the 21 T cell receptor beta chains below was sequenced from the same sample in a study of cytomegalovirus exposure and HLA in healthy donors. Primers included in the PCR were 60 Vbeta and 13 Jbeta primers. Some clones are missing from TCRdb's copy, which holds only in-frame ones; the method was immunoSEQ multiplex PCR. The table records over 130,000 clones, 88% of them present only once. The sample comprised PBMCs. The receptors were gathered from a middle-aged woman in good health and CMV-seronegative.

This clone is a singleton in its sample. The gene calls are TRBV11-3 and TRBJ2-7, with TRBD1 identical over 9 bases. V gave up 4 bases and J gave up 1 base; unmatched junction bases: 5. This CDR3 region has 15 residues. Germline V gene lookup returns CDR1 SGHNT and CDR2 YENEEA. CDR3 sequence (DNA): TGTGCCAGCAGCTCTCCCGGGACAGGGTCCTACGAGCAGTACTTC. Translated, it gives CASSSPGTGSYEQYF. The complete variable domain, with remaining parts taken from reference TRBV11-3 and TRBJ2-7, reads EAGVVQSPRYKIIEKKQPVAFWCNPISGHNTLYWYLQNLGQGPELLIRYENEEAVDDSQLPKDRFSAERLKGVDSTLKIQPAELGDSAVYLCASSSPGTGSYEQYFGPGTRLTVT.

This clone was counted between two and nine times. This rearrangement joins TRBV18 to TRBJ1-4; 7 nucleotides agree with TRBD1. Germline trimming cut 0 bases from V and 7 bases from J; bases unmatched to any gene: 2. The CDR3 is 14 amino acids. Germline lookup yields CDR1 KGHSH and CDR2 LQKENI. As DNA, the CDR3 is TGTGCCAGCTCACCACCTTACAGGGGTGAAAAACTGTTTTTT. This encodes CASSPPYRGEKLFF.

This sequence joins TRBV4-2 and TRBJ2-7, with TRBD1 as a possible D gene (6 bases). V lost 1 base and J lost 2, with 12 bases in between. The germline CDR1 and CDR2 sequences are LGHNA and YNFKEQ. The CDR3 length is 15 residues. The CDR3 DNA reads TGTGCCAGCAGCCAAGCGGGACAAGTCACCTACGAGCAGTACTTC. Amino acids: CASSQAGQVTYEQYF.

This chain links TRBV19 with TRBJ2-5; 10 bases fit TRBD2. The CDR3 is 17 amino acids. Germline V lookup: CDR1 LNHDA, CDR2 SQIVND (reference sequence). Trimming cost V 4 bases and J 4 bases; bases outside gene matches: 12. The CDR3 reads CASSRLAGAQKGETQYF. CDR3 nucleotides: TGTGCCAGTAGTAGGCTAGCGGGAGCCCAAAAGGGAGAGACCCAGTACTTC.

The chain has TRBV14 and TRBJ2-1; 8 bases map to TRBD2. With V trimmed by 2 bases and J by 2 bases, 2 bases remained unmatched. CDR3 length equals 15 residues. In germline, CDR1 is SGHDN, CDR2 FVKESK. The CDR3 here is CASSQTSGTYNEQFF. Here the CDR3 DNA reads TGTGCCAGCAGCCAAACTAGCGGAACCTACAATGAGCAGTTCTTC. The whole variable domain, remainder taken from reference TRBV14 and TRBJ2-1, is EAGVTQFPSHSVIEKGQTVTLRCDPISGHDNLYWYRRVMGKEIKFLLHFVKESKQDESGMPNNRFLAERTGGTYSTLKVQPAELEDSGVYFCASSQTSGTYNEQFFGPGTRLTVL.

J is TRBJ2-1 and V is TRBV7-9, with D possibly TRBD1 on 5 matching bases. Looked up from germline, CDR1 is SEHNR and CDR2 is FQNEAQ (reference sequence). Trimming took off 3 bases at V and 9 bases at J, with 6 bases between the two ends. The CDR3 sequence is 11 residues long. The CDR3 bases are TGTGCCAGCAGCTTTGGGGCTGAGCAGTTCTTC. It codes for CASSFGAEQFF. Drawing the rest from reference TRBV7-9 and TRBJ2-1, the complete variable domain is DTGVSQNPRHKITKRGQNVTFRCDPISEHNRLYWYRQTLGQGPEFLTYFQNEAQLEKSRLLSDRFSAERPKGSFSTLEIQRTEQGDSAMYLCASSFGAEQFFGPGTRLTVL.

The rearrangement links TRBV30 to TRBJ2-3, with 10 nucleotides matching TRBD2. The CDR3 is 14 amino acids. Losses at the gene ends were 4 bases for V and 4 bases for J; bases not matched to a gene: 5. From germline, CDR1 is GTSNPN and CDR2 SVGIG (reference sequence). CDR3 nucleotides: TGTGCCTGGAAAAGCGGGAGGGGGGCAGATACGCAGTATTTT. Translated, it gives CAWKSGRGADTQYF.

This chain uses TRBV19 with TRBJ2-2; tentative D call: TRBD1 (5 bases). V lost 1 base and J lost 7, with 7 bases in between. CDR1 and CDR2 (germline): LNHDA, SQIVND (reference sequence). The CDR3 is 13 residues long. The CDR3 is CASSIVRGGELFF. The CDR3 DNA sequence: TGTGCCAGTAGTATAGTTAGGGGCGGGGAGCTGTTTTTT.

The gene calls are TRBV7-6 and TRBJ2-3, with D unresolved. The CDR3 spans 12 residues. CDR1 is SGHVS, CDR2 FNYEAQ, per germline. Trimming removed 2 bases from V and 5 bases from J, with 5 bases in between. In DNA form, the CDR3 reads TGTGCCAGCAGCTTATTATTAGATACGCAGTATTTT. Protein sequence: CASSLLLDTQYF.

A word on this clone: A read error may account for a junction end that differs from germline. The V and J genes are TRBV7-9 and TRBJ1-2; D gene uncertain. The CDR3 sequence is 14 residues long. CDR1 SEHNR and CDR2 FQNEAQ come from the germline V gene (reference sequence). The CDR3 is CSSSLSPGRAGYTF. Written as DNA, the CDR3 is TGTTCCAGCAGCTTATCCCCGGGGAGGGCTGGCTACACCTTC.

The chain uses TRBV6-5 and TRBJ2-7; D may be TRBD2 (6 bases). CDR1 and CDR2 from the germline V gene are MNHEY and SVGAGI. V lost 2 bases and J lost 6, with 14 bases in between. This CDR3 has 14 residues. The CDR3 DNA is TGTGCCAGCAGTTACGTGCAGGGAGGTGGCGAGCAGTACTTC. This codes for CASSYVQGGGEQYF.

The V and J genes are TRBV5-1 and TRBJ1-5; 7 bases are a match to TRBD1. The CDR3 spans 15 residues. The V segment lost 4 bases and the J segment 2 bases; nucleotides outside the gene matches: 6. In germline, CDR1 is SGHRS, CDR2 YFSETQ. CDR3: CASSQQGGGNQPQHF. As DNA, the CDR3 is TGCGCCAGCAGCCAGCAGGGGGGAGGCAATCAGCCCCAGCATTTT. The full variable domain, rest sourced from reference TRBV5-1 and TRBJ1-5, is KAGVTQTPRYLIKTRGQQVTLSCSPISGHRSVSWYQQTPGQGLQFLFEYFSETQRNKGNFPGRFSGRQFSNSRSEMNVSTLELGDSALYLCASSQQGGGNQPQHFGDGTRLSIL.

CDR3 sequence reads: CASSLASLINEQFF. CDR3 DNA: TGTGCCAGCAGCTTAGCGTCGCTAATCAATGAGCAGTTCTTC. The V and J genes are TRBV7-2 and TRBJ2-1; D is uncertain. The CDR3 runs 14 residues. With 0 bases removed from V and 6 bases from J, the gap between germline ends came to 9 bases. The V gene's germline CDR1 is SGHTA and CDR2 FQGNSA.

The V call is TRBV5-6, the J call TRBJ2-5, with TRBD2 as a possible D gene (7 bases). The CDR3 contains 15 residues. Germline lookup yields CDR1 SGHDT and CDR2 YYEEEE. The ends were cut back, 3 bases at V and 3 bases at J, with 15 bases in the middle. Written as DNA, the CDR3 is TGTGCCAGCAGCTGGGGGGGCGTAGGGGAAGAGACCCAGTACTTC. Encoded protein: CASSWGGVGEETQYF.

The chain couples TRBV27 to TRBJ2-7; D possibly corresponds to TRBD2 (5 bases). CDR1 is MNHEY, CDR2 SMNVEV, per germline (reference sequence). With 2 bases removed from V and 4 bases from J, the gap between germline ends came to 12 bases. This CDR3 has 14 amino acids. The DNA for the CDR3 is TGTGCCAGCAGTTTACTAGGGAGCAATTACGAGCAGTACTTC. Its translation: CASSLLGSNYEQYF.

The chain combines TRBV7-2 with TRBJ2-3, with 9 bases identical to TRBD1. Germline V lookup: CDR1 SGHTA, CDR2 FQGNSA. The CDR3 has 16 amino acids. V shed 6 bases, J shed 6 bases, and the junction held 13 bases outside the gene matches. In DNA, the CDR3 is TGTGCCAGCAGTCCCTACCGGGGACAGGGAGCGGATACGCAGTATTTT. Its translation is CASSPYRGQGADTQYF.

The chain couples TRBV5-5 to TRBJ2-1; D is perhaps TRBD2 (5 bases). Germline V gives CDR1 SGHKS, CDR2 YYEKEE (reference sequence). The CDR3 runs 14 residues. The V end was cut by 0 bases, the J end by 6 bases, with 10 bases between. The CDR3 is CASSLGSAGNEQFF. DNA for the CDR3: TGTGCCAGCAGCTTGGGGTCGGCGGGCAATGAGCAGTTCTTC.

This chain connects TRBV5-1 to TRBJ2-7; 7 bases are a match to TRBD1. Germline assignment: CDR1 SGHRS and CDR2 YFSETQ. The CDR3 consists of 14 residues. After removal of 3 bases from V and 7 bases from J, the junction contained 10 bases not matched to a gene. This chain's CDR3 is CASSSQGVPNEQYF. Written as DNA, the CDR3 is TGCGCCAGCAGCTCTCAGGGGGTACCTAATGAGCAGTACTTC. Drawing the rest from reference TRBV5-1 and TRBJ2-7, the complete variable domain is KAGVTQTPRYLIKTRGQQVTLSCSPISGHRSVSWYQQTPGQGLQFLFEYFSETQRNKGNFPGRFSGRQFSNSRSEMNVSTLELGDSALYLCASSSQGVPNEQYFGPGTRLTVT.

CDR3 amino acids: CASTAGVHGTDTQYF. The CDR3 region has the DNA TGTGCCAGCACCGCCGGGGTTCACGGCACAGATACGCAGTATTTT. This chain links TRBV27 with TRBJ2-3; a possible D gene is TRBD2 (5 bases). Germline V gene sequence: CDR1 MNHEY, CDR2 SMNVEV (reference sequence). This CDR3 comprises 15 residues. The V end lost 7 bases, the J end lost 1 base, and 15 bases lay between the germline ends.

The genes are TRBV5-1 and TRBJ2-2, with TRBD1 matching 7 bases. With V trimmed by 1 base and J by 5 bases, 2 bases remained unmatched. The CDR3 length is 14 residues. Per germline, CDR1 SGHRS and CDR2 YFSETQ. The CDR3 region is CASSLTGVTGELFF. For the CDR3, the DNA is TGCGCCAGCAGCTTGACAGGGGTGACCGGGGAGCTGTTTTTT.

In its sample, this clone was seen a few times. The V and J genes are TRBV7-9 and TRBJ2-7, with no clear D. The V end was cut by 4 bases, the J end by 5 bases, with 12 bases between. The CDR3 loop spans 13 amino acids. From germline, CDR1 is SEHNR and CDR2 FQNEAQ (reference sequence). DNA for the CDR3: TGTGCCAGCAGCTCAAGCGCCGAAAACGAGCAGTACTTC. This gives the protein CASSSSAENEQYF.